These T cell receptor beta chains were read from a single sample in a study of beta chain features in type 1 diabetes. The table came from immunoSEQ multiplex PCR; TCRdb's copy has only in-frame clones and leaves some out. The data show about 160,000 clones, with around 8% seen just once and approximately 0.93% held by the top ten. Sequenced input: central memory CD4+ T cells from blood. These receptors originate from a woman aged 40 to 50 with type 1 diabetes. CDR3s leave out the opening cysteine and the closing phenylalanine or tryptophan.

>TRBJ2-1|TRBV29-1|9
SVEQLAEQF
>TRBJ1-4|TRBV2|13
ASSGNRGTNEKLF
>TRBJ1-1|TRBV19|13
ASSPPGARGTEAF
>TRBJ2-5|TRBV6-6|12
ASFGGWEGETQY
>TRBJ2-1|TRBV5-1|13
ASSLDGSSYNEQF
>TRBJ1-2|TRBV4-2|10
ASSQANYGYT
>TRBJ2-4|TRBV18|11
ASSPTPSDIQY
>TRBJ2-5|TRBV5-1|11
ASSLLSQETQY
>TRBJ2-7|TRBV5-1|13
ASSLGGQGRYEQY
>TRBJ1-6|TRBV5-1|14
ASSSTGNSYNSPLH
>TRBJ1-1|TRBV7-3|11
ASSPQGDTEAF
>TRBJ2-3|TRBV13|12
ASRTGGRTDTQY
>TRBJ2-1|TRBV7-9|12
ASSWGQGEGEQF
>TRBJ2-7|TRBV7-2|12
ASSSATQTYEQY
>TRBJ1-4|TRBV5-1|13
ASSLGRSTNEKLF
>TRBJ2-3|TRBV9|13
ASSALPGGLDTQY
>TRBJ1-5|TRBV5-1|13
ASSLNAGGNQPQH
>TRBJ1-2|TRBV18|11
ASSPDQGEGYT
>TRBJ1-5|TRBV9|12
ASSPGQGNQPQH
>TRBJ2-3|TRBV2|12
ASSDRRLTDTQY
>TRBJ2-7|TRBV5-6|14
ASSSEWTGLGYEQY
>TRBJ2-1|TRBV4-2|13
ASSASGGRNNEQF
>TRBJ1-2|TRBV5-8|13
ASSLATGYNYGYT
>TRBJ1-5|TRBV6-6|12
ASSYSAGNQPQH
>TRBJ2-7|TRBV7-2|15
ASSRLIGVLRSYEQY
>TRBJ1-2|TRBV4-1|13
ASSFAYSGDYGYT
>TRBJ1-6|TRBV11-2|12
ASSLGQSNSPLH
>TRBJ2-3|TRBV20-1|8
SAYTDTQY
>TRBJ2-7|TRBV18|9
ASSPHNEQY
>TRBJ2-5|TRBV5-1|13
ASSFLAGAQETQY
>TRBJ1-4|TRBV4-2|15
ASSQAVTVATNEKLF
>TRBJ2-1|TRBV7-8|13
ASSLGASGSNEQF
>TRBJ2-1|TRBV7-2|14
ASRGVTAGGGNEQF
>TRBJ2-5|TRBV2|13
ASRKDQAGEETQY
>TRBJ2-1|TRBV5-6|12
ASSWEGPSNEQF
>TRBJ2-2|TRBV10-3|13
ATTELPGANGELF
>TRBJ1-2|TRBV5-1|11
ASREGPAYGYT
>TRBJ2-6|TRBV29-1|16
SVPLLAGRPSGANVLT
>TRBJ1-3|TRBV28|14
ASRTQGQGYGNTIY
>TRBJ2-5|TRBV19|13
ASSPSGRLVETQY
>TRBJ1-2|TRBV18|14
ASSPLAEPPHYGYT
>TRBJ2-7|TRBV5-1|12
ASSFGQGTGEQY
>TRBJ1-1|TRBV28|9
ASNQGPEAF